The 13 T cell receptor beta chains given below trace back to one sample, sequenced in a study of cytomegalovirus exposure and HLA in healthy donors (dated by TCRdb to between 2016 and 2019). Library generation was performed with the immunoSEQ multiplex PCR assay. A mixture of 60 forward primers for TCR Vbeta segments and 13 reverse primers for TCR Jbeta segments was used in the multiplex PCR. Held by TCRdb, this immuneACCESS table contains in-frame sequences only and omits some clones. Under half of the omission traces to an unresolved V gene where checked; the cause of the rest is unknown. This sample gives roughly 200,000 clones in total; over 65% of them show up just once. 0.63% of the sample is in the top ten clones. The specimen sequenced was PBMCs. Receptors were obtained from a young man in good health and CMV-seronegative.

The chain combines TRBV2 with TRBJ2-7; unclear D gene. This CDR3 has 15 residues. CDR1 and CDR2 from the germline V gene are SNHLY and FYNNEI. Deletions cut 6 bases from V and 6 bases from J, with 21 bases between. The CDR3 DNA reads TGTGCCAGCAGCAAAGGATTCCTAGTGCGGAGCGAGCAGTACTTC. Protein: CASSKGFLVRSEQYF. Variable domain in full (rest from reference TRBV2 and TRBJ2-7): EPEVTQTPSHQVTQMGQEVILRCVPISNHLYFYWYRQILGQKVEFLVSFYNNEISEKSEIFDDQFSVERPDGSNFTLKIRSTKLEDSAMYFCASSKGFLVRSEQYFGPGTRLTVT.

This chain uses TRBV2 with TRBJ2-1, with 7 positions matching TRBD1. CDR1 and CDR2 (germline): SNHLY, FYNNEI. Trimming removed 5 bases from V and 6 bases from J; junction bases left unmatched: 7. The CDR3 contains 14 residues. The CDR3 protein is CASSKGAAANEQFF. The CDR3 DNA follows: TGTGCCAGCAGTAAGGGGGCTGCGGCCAATGAGCAGTTCTTC.

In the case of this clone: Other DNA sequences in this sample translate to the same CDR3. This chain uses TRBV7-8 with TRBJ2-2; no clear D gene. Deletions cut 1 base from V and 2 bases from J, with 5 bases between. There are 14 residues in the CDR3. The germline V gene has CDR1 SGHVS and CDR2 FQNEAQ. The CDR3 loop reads CASSLGRNTGELFF. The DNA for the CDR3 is TGTGCCAGCAGCTTAGGGAGAAACACCGGGGAGCTGTTTTTT.

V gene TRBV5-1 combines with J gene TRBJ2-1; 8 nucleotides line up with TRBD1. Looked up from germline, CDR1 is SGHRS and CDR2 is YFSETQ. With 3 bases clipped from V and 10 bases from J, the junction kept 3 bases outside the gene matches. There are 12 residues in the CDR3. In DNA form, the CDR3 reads TGCGCCAGCAGCTCACAGGGGGTCGAGCAGTTCTTC. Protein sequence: CASSSQGVEQFF.

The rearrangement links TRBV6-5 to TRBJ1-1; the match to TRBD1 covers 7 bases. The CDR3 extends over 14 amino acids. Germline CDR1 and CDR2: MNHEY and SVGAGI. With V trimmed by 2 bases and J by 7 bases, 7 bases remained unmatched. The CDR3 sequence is CASSYTKGAGEAFF. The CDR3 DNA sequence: TGTGCCAGCAGTTACACCAAGGGGGCGGGTGAAGCTTTCTTT.

CDR3 loop: CASSTPRRDRSLAQYF. CDR3 DNA: TGTGCCAGCAGCACCCCTAGGAGGGACAGGTCCCTGGCCCAGTACTTC. The chain joins TRBV21-1 to TRBJ2-5; the table's D call of TRBD1 was not tested on the DNA. TRBV21-1 is classified as a pseudogene. This CDR3 spans 16 amino acids.

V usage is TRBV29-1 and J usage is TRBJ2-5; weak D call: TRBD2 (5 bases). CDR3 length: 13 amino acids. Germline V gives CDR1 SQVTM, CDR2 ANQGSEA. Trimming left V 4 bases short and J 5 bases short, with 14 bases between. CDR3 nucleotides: TGCAGCGTTGTCCCCTACGGGATGGAGACCCAGTACTTC. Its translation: CSVVPYGMETQYF.

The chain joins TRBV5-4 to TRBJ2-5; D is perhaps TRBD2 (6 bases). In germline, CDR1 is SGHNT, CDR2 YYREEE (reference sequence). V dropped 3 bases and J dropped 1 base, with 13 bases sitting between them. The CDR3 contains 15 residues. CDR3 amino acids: CASSSSSGPQETQYF. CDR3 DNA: TGTGCCAGCAGCTCTTCCAGCGGGCCCCAAGAGACCCAGTACTTC.

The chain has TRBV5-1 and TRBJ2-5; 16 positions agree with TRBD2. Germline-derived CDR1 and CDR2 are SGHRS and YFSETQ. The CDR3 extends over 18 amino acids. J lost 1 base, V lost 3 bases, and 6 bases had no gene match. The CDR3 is CASSWGTSGRGSQETQYF. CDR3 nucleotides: TGCGCCAGCAGCTGGGGGACTAGCGGGAGGGGATCCCAAGAGACCCAGTACTTC.

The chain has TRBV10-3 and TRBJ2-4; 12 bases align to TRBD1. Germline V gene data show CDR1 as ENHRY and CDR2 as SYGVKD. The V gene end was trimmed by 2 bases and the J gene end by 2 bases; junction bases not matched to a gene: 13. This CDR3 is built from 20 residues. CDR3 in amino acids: CAISEELPGQGAGTKNIQYF. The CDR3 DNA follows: TGTGCCATCAGTGAGGAGTTACCGGGACAGGGGGCCGGAACCAAAAACATTCAGTACTTC.

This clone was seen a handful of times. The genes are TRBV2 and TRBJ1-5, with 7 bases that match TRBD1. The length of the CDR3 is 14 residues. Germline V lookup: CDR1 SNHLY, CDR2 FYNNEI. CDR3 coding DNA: TGTGCAGCGGGGGGACAGTTAATCAATCAGCCCCAGCATTTT. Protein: CAAGGQLINQPQHF.

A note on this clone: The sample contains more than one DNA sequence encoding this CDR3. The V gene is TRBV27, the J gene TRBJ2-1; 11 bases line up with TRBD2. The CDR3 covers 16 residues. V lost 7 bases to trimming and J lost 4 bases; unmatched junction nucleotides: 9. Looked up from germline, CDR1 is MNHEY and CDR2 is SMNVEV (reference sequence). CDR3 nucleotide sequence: TGTGCCAGCATCCCCAGCCGACTAGCGGGGTACAATGAGCAGTTCTTC. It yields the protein CASIPSRLAGYNEQFF.

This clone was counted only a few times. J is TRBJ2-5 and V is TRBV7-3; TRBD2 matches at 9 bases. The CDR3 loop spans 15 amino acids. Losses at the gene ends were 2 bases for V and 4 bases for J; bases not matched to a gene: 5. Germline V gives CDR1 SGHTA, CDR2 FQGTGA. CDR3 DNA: TGTGCCAGCAGCTTAGGTAGCGGGAGTTTAGAGACCCAGTACTTC. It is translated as CASSLGSGSLETQYF.